This T cell receptor beta chain is drawn from a study of T cell repertoires in cytomegalovirus infection. This clonotype was detected ten times or more. The target antigen is unknown. CDR1 DFQATT and CDR2 SNEGSKA come from the germline V gene (reference sequence). V gave up 6 bases and J gave up 0 bases, with 27 bases separating them. There are 19 residues in the CDR3. TCRdb recomputed calls from the reads with MiXCR, one row per CDR3 protein. The sample consists of almost 500,000 distinct CDR3 sequences, approximately 11% of them appearing once. Findings and limits, study-wide: Cumulative frequency of public TCR beta families picked out carriers of CMV plus the relevant HLA. Within the response measured ex vivo, HLA-C-restricted CMV-specific TCR beta clonotypes were dominant.

The sample was PBMCs. This rearrangement joins TRBV20-1 to TRBJ1-5, with a weak D call TRBD1 (6 bases). The sequence came from a human donor in good health (CMV status not recorded). Some clones in this sample may be carry-over from other donors' samples. This CDR3 is CSAEGGHRPTPYSNQPQHF. The CDR3 bases are TGCAGTGCCGAGGGGGGACACCGACCTACCCCTTATAGCAATCAGCCCCAGCATTTT.